A selection of T cell receptor beta chains follows, all from one sample in a study of blood T cell repertoires in COVID-19. The data were produced by immunoSEQ multiplex PCR, yet TCRdb's version contains in-frame clones alone and is incomplete. The sample consists of about 170,000 clones, 85% of them appearing once. Specimen: peripheral blood. The receptors were sampled from a human donor with acute or convalescent COVID-19. The donor label of this sample is uncertain. CDR3s include the opening cysteine and the closing phenylalanine or tryptophan. D genes are given only for firm matches. Some rows have no size entry. The others give once, few or many, or a class for an expanded clone.

V gene: TRBV6-2/TRBV6-3; J gene: TRBJ1-5; D gene: -; clone size: -; CDR3 protein: CASSPRLDQPQHF; CDR3 DNA: TGTGCCAGCAGCCCCAGGTTAGATCAGCCCCAGCATTTT
V gene: TRBV6-5; J gene: TRBJ1-5; D gene: -; clone size: -; CDR3 protein: CASSYPEGLPNQPQHF; CDR3 DNA: TGTGCCAGCAGTTACCCTGAGGGCCTTCCCAATCAGCCCCAGCATTTT
V gene: TRBV29-1; J gene: TRBJ2-5; D gene: TRBD2; clone size: -; CDR3 protein: CSVRRVSGGAQETQYF; CDR3 DNA: TGCAGCGTCCGGCGGGTTAGCGGGGGGGCCCAAGAGACCCAGTACTTC
V gene: TRBV18; J gene: TRBJ1-1; D gene: TRBD1; clone size: -; CDR3 protein: CASSTDRGKGTEAFF; CDR3 DNA: TGTGCCAGCTCAACAGACAGGGGGAAGGGCACTGAAGCTTTCTTT
V gene: TRBV12-5; J gene: TRBJ1-1; D gene: TRBD1; clone size: -; CDR3 protein: CASGSGTANTEAFF; CDR3 DNA: TGTGCTAGTGGTTCGGGGACAGCGAACACTGAAGCTTTCTTT
V gene: TRBV12-3/TRBV12-4; J gene: TRBJ1-1; D gene: -; clone size: -; CDR3 protein: CASSLWQGHGFF; CDR3 DNA: TGTGCCAGCAGTTTATGGCAGGGCCATGGTTTCTTT
V gene: TRBV7-2; J gene: TRBJ2-2; D gene: -; clone size: -; CDR3 protein: CASSLEETGELFF; CDR3 DNA: TGTGCCAGCAGCTTGGAGGAAACCGGGGAGCTGTTTTTT
V gene: TRBV29-1; J gene: TRBJ1-2; D gene: TRBD1; clone size: -; CDR3 protein: CSVARTGGNYGYTF; CDR3 DNA: TGCAGCGTGGCTAGGACAGGTGGTAACTATGGCTACACCTTC
V gene: TRBV7-9; J gene: TRBJ1-2; D gene: TRBD1; clone size: -; CDR3 protein: CASSLRDRPYGYTF; CDR3 DNA: TGTGCCAGCAGCTTGAGGGACAGACCCTATGGCTACACCTTC
V gene: TRBV24-1; J gene: TRBJ1-5; D gene: -; clone size: -; CDR3 protein: CATSAGVRQPQHF; CDR3 DNA: TGTGCCACCAGTGCAGGGGTCCGTCAGCCCCAGCATTTT
V gene: TRBV6-5; J gene: TRBJ1-6; D gene: TRBD1; clone size: -; CDR3 protein: CATGQGSSYNSPLHF; CDR3 DNA: TGTGCCACCGGACAGGGCAGCTCCTATAATTCACCCCTCCACTTT
V gene: TRBV5-4; J gene: TRBJ2-3; D gene: -; clone size: -; CDR3 protein: CASSEYTDTQYF; CDR3 DNA: TGTGCCAGCAGCGAGTACACAGATACGCAGTATTTT
V gene: TRBV5-1; J gene: TRBJ2-1; D gene: TRBD1; clone size: -; CDR3 protein: CASSSTGTGFDEQFF; CDR3 DNA: TGCGCCAGCAGCTCCACCGGGACAGGGTTCGATGAGCAGTTCTTC
V gene: TRBV10-3; J gene: TRBJ2-2; D gene: TRBD1; clone size: -; CDR3 protein: CAISGTGGNTGELFF; CDR3 DNA: TGTGCCATCAGTGGGACAGGGGGGAACACCGGGGAGCTGTTTTTT
V gene: TRBV19; J gene: TRBJ1-2; D gene: -; clone size: -; CDR3 protein: CASTEEAAYGYTF; CDR3 DNA: TGTGCCAGTACGGAGGAAGCCGCCTATGGCTACACCTTC
V gene: TRBV28; J gene: TRBJ2-7; D gene: -; clone size: -; CDR3 protein: CASSTTAMSYEQYF; CDR3 DNA: TGTGCCAGCAGTACCACTGCCATGTCCTACGAGCAGTACTTC
V gene: TRBV5-4; J gene: TRBJ2-7; D gene: -; clone size: once; CDR3 protein: CASSLPRVPYEQYF; CDR3 DNA: TGTGCCAGCAGCCTCCCCCGGGTCCCCTACGAGCAGTACTTC
V gene: TRBV30; J gene: TRBJ2-7; D gene: TRBD1; clone size: -; CDR3 protein: CAWSLDRHSYEQYF; CDR3 DNA: TGTGCCTGGAGTTTGGACAGGCATTCCTACGAGCAGTACTTC
V gene: TRBV6-5; J gene: TRBJ2-7; D gene: -; clone size: -; CDR3 protein: CASRRTLDKHEQYF; CDR3 DNA: TGTGCCAGCAGGAGGACACTCGACAAACACGAGCAGTACTTC
V gene: TRBV2; J gene: TRBJ2-7; D gene: TRBD1; clone size: -; CDR3 protein: CASSIGTGYYEQYF; CDR3 DNA: TGTGCCAGCAGCATAGGGACAGGTTACTACGAGCAGTACTTC
V gene: TRBV19; J gene: TRBJ1-6; D gene: -; clone size: -; CDR3 protein: CASRGPSNSPLHF; CDR3 DNA: TGTGCCAGTAGGGGCCCCTCCAATTCACCCCTCCACTTT
V gene: TRBV9; J gene: TRBJ1-3; D gene: -; clone size: -; CDR3 protein: CASSVAAGAGNTIYF; CDR3 DNA: TGTGCCAGCAGCGTGGCCGCAGGGGCTGGAAACACCATATATTTT
V gene: TRBV3-1/TRBV3-2; J gene: TRBJ1-2; D gene: TRBD1; clone size: -; CDR3 protein: CASSRTGAVNGYTF; CDR3 DNA: TGTGCCAGCAGCCGGACAGGGGCTGTTAATGGCTACACCTTC
V gene: TRBV10-3; J gene: TRBJ2-7; D gene: TRBD1; clone size: -; CDR3 protein: CAIGGTGPYEQYF; CDR3 DNA: TGTGCCATCGGGGGGACAGGGCCCTACGAGCAGTACTTC
V gene: TRBV12-3/TRBV12-4; J gene: TRBJ1-1; D gene: -; clone size: -; CDR3 protein: CASSPGRNTEAFF; CDR3 DNA: TGTGCCAGCAGTCCTGGGAGGAACACTGAAGCTTTCTTT
V gene: TRBV5-4; J gene: TRBJ2-5; D gene: TRBD1; clone size: -; CDR3 protein: CASSSRRDRQETQYF; CDR3 DNA: TGTGCCAGCAGCTCCCGCCGGGACAGACAAGAGACCCAGTACTTC
V gene: TRBV7-7; J gene: TRBJ1-4; D gene: -; clone size: -; CDR3 protein: CASSPPGGKGGTNEKLFF; CDR3 DNA: TGTGCCAGCAGCCCACCCGGGGGTAAGGGTGGGACTAATGAAAAACTGTTTTTT
V gene: TRBV6-4; J gene: TRBJ2-2; D gene: TRBD2; clone size: -; CDR3 protein: CASGASGEASTGELFF; CDR3 DNA: TGTGCCTCCGGGGCTAGCGGGGAGGCGAGCACCGGGGAGCTGTTTTTT
V gene: TRBV3-1/TRBV3-2; J gene: TRBJ1-2; D gene: -; clone size: -; CDR3 protein: CASSQSVPINYGYTF; CDR3 DNA: TGTGCCAGCAGCCAATCAGTACCCATTAACTATGGCTACACCTTC
V gene: TRBV13; J gene: TRBJ2-7; D gene: TRBD2; clone size: -; CDR3 protein: CASSLGGDPYEQYF; CDR3 DNA: TGTGCCAGCAGCTTGGGGGGGGACCCCTACGAGCAGTACTTC
V gene: TRBV6-5; J gene: TRBJ1-5; D gene: TRBD1; clone size: -; CDR3 protein: CASSRTGRLNQPQHF; CDR3 DNA: TGTGCCAGCAGCCGGACAGGGAGGTTAAATCAGCCCCAGCATTTT
V gene: TRBV7-9; J gene: TRBJ1-2; D gene: -; clone size: once; CDR3 protein: CASSLNVDTPGYTF; CDR3 DNA: TGTGCCAGCAGCTTAAACGTCGACACCCCGGGGTACACCTTC
V gene: TRBV6-2/TRBV6-3; J gene: TRBJ1-5; D gene: TRBD1; clone size: -; CDR3 protein: CASSYSRGRYSNQPQHF; CDR3 DNA: TGTGCCAGCAGTTACTCCAGGGGGCGGTATAGCAATCAGCCCCAGCATTTT
V gene: TRBV6-6; J gene: TRBJ1-6; D gene: TRBD1; clone size: -; CDR3 protein: CASRVGQGNSPLHF; CDR3 DNA: TGTGCCAGCAGGGTAGGACAGGGGAATTCACCCCTCCACTTT
V gene: TRBV19; J gene: TRBJ1-6; D gene: TRBD1; clone size: -; CDR3 protein: CASREQGAAFNSPLHF; CDR3 DNA: TGTGCCAGTAGGGAACAGGGGGCGGCGTTTAATTCACCCCTCCACTTT
V gene: TRBV11-1; J gene: TRBJ1-1; D gene: -; clone size: -; CDR3 protein: CASSSGTLRTEAFF; CDR3 DNA: TGTGCCAGCAGTAGCGGGACCCTAAGGACTGAAGCTTTCTTT
V gene: TRBV3-1/TRBV3-2; J gene: TRBJ2-1; D gene: TRBD1; clone size: -; CDR3 protein: CASSQARTGGEQFF; CDR3 DNA: TGTGCCAGCAGCCAAGCAAGGACAGGGGGTGAGCAGTTCTTC
V gene: TRBV28; J gene: TRBJ1-1; D gene: TRBD1; clone size: -; CDR3 protein: CASSGSGTGHTEAFF; CDR3 DNA: TGTGCCAGCAGCGGATCCGGGACAGGGCACACTGAAGCTTTCTTT
V gene: TRBV4-1; J gene: TRBJ2-2; D gene: TRBD2; clone size: -; CDR3 protein: CASSFSGTNTGELFF; CDR3 DNA: TGCGCCAGCAGCTTTAGCGGGACGAACACCGGGGAGCTGTTTTTT
V gene: TRBV5-5; J gene: TRBJ2-7; D gene: TRBD1; clone size: -; CDR3 protein: CASIRQGTYEQYF; CDR3 DNA: TGTGCCAGCATCCGACAGGGGACCTACGAGCAGTACTTC
V gene: TRBV10-3; J gene: TRBJ2-2; D gene: TRBD2; clone size: -; CDR3 protein: CAISGPPERGNTGELFF; CDR3 DNA: TGTGCCATCAGTGGGCCTCCTGAGCGGGGGAACACCGGGGAGCTGTTTTTT
V gene: TRBV7-2; J gene: TRBJ2-1; D gene: -; clone size: many; CDR3 protein: CASSLIVGRNEQFF; CDR3 DNA: TGTGCCAGCAGCTTAATTGTGGGGCGTAATGAGCAGTTCTTC
V gene: TRBV7-6; J gene: TRBJ1-6; D gene: TRBD1; clone size: few; CDR3 protein: CASSEFNRGRSNSPLHF; CDR3 DNA: TGTGCCAGCAGCGAATTCAACAGGGGGCGAAGTAATTCACCCCTCCACTTT
V gene: TRBV7-9; J gene: TRBJ2-3; D gene: -; clone size: -; CDR3 protein: CASSSRVSSTSTDTQYF; CDR3 DNA: TGTGCCAGCAGCTCGCGGGTTAGCAGTACTAGCACAGATACGCAGTATTTT
V gene: TRBV6-5; J gene: TRBJ2-3; D gene: TRBD2; clone size: -; CDR3 protein: CASRIFGGASDTQYF; CDR3 DNA: TGTGCCAGCAGGATATTCGGGGGGGCTTCAGATACGCAGTATTTT
V gene: TRBV10-1; J gene: TRBJ2-1; D gene: TRBD1; clone size: -; CDR3 protein: CASRAGQGNGNEQFF; CDR3 DNA: TGCGCCAGCAGAGCCGGACAGGGGAACGGCAATGAGCAGTTCTTC
V gene: TRBV19; J gene: TRBJ1-1; D gene: TRBD1; clone size: -; CDR3 protein: CASSIGTGDEAFF; CDR3 DNA: TGTGCCAGTAGTATAGGGACAGGGGATGAAGCTTTCTTT
V gene: TRBV12-3/TRBV12-4; J gene: TRBJ1-5; D gene: TRBD1; clone size: -; CDR3 protein: CASRTGNQPQHF; CDR3 DNA: TGTGCCAGCAGGACAGGGAATCAGCCCCAGCATTTT
V gene: TRBV7-9; J gene: TRBJ2-5; D gene: -; clone size: -; CDR3 protein: CASSLALGPQETQYF; CDR3 DNA: TGTGCCAGCAGCTTAGCGCTGGGGCCGCAAGAGACCCAGTACTTC
V gene: TRBV19; J gene: TRBJ1-4; D gene: TRBD1; clone size: -; CDR3 protein: CASRTGGENEKLFF; CDR3 DNA: TGTGCCAGTAGGACAGGGGGCGAAAATGAAAAACTGTTTTTT
V gene: TRBV7-3; J gene: TRBJ1-1; D gene: -; clone size: -; CDR3 protein: CASSLIGLRGTRETFF; CDR3 DNA: TGTGCCAGCAGCTTAATCGGCCTCCGGGGGACTCGAGAAACTTTCTTT
V gene: TRBV27; J gene: TRBJ2-1; D gene: -; clone size: -; CDR3 protein: CASRSEGLSYNEQFF; CDR3 DNA: TGTGCCAGCAGATCCGAGGGCCTTTCCTACAATGAGCAGTTCTTC
V gene: TRBV5-1; J gene: TRBJ1-2; D gene: -; clone size: -; CDR3 protein: CASSLWGDYNGYTF; CDR3 DNA: TGCGCCAGCAGCTTGTGGGGGGACTACAATGGCTACACCTTC
V gene: TRBV18; J gene: TRBJ2-3; D gene: TRBD1; clone size: -; CDR3 protein: CASSPGQPSTDTQYF; CDR3 DNA: TGTGCCAGCTCACCGGGACAGCCTAGCACAGATACGCAGTATTTT
V gene: TRBV29-1; J gene: TRBJ2-1; D gene: -; clone size: -; CDR3 protein: CSVTGKMVGEQFF; CDR3 DNA: TGCAGCGTTACAGGGAAAATGGTGGGTGAGCAGTTCTTC
V gene: TRBV18; J gene: TRBJ1-2; D gene: TRBD1; clone size: -; CDR3 protein: CASSPGQVYGYTF; CDR3 DNA: TGTGCCAGCTCACCGGGACAGGTCTATGGCTACACCTTC
V gene: TRBV4-3; J gene: TRBJ1-5; D gene: -; clone size: -; CDR3 protein: CASSQSGGQPQHF; CDR3 DNA: TGCGCCAGCAGCCAATCCGGAGGGCAGCCCCAGCATTTT
V gene: TRBV6-5; J gene: TRBJ2-7; D gene: TRBD1; clone size: -; CDR3 protein: CASISGQGASYEQYF; CDR3 DNA: TGTGCCAGCATTAGTGGGCAGGGGGCCTCCTACGAGCAGTACTTC
V gene: TRBV27; J gene: TRBJ1-1; D gene: -; clone size: -; CDR3 protein: CASSSHRDLGTEAFF; CDR3 DNA: TGTGCCAGCAGTTCCCACAGAGATCTTGGGACTGAAGCTTTCTTT